The 9 T cell receptor beta chains given below trace back to one sample, sequenced in a study of blood T cell repertoires in COVID-19. The protocol was immunoSEQ multiplex PCR, while the TCRdb copy is restricted to in-frame clones and leaves out a portion. The sample contains approximately 60,000 clones, more than 75% of which appear only once. Input material: peripheral blood. These receptors all stem from a woman in her sixties with acute or convalescent COVID-19.

The CDR3 spells CASSLASQSGGEQFF. The CDR3 DNA reads TGTGCCAGCAGCTTAGCTTCACAGTCTGGGGGGGAGCAGTTCTTC. This rearrangement joins TRBV11-3 to TRBJ2-1, with D perhaps matching TRBD2 (6 bases). V was pared by 1 base and J by 10 bases, with 17 bases between. Germline lookup yields CDR1 SGHNT and CDR2 YENEEA. The CDR3 contains 15 residues.

This clone appeared once. The rearrangement joins TRBV7-9 to TRBJ2-7; tentatively, D is TRBD1 (6 bases). The germline V and J ends were trimmed by 3 bases and 4 bases, with 16 bases remaining between them. The CDR3 totals 15 residues. The germline V gene encodes CDR1 SEHNR and CDR2 FQNEAQ (reference sequence). In DNA, the CDR3 is TGTGCCAGCAGCTTTCCTGACAGGCCGAATTACGAGCAGTACTTC. Translation: CASSFPDRPNYEQYF. Combining the CDR3 with reference TRBV7-9 and TRBJ2-7 gives the whole variable domain DTGVSQNPRHKITKRGQNVTFRCDPISEHNRLYWYRQTLGQGPEFLTYFQNEAQLEKSRLLSDRFSAERPKGSFSTLEIQRTEQGDSAMYLCASSFPDRPNYEQYFGPGTRLTVT.

V gene TRBV6-1 combines with J gene TRBJ1-2; TRBD1 aligns across 7 bases. The CDR3 has 14 amino acids. The ends lost 2 bases at V and 3 bases at J; junction bases unmatched: 3. From germline, CDR1 is MNHNS and CDR2 SASEGT. The CDR3 reads CASSETGAYYGYTF. The CDR3 DNA reads as TGTGCCAGCAGTGAAACAGGGGCTTACTATGGCTACACCTTC.

In its sample, this clone was seen a few times. The chain couples TRBV6-6 to TRBJ1-6, with 9 bases fitting TRBD1. CDR3 length equals 13 residues. With V trimmed by 9 bases and J by 7 bases, 4 bases remained unmatched. Germline assignment: CDR1 MNHNY and CDR2 SVGAGI (reference sequence). The CDR3 DNA follows: TGTGCCAGTACAGGGGGCAAGAATTCACCCCTCCACTTT. It yields the protein CASTGGKNSPLHF.

The rearrangement uses TRBV6-5 and TRBJ1-5; perhaps TRBD1 as D (6 bases). The CDR3 loop spans 14 amino acids. Trimming removed 6 bases from V and 1 base from J, with 10 bases in between. Looked up from germline, CDR1 is MNHEY and CDR2 is SVGAGI. The CDR3 reads CASRLGQSNQPQHF. As DNA, the CDR3 is TGTGCCAGCAGGCTTGGACAGAGCAATCAGCCCCAGCATTTT.

This clone has only one observation. The rearrangement joins TRBV27 to TRBJ2-1; 9 nucleotides line up with TRBD2. Germline CDR1 MNHEY, CDR2 SMNVEV (reference sequence). This CDR3 has 16 residues. V lost 3 bases and J lost 9; bases outside the gene matches: 12. The CDR3 reads CASSFSSWRGGLEQFF. CDR3 DNA sequence: TGTGCCAGCAGTTTTTCTTCTTGGCGGGGGGGCCTTGAGCAGTTCTTC.

The J gene is TRBJ2-7, the V gene TRBV7-8; D possibly corresponds to TRBD2 (6 bases). The CDR3 consists of 15 residues. V dropped 1 base and J dropped 0 bases, with 10 bases sitting between them. Germline V lookup: CDR1 SGHVS, CDR2 FQNEAQ. The CDR3 coding sequence is TGTGCCAGCAGCTTAGGGGGGGACTCCTCCTACGAGCAGTACTTC. Its protein is CASSLGGDSSYEQYF.

This chain connects TRBV29-1 to TRBJ1-2; the match to TRBD1 covers 7 bases. In germline, CDR1 is SQVTM, CDR2 ANQGSEA. V was pared by 4 bases and J by 6 bases, with 11 bases of the junction left unmatched. CDR3 size: 14 residues. The CDR3 region has the DNA TGCAGCGTTGCGGGACAGAACGCTGGGGATGGCTACACCTTC. Protein: CSVAGQNAGDGYTF.

This clone was counted between two and nine times. This chain joins TRBV7-8 and TRBJ2-2; 7 bases align to TRBD1. Per germline, CDR1 SGHVS and CDR2 FQNEAQ. V lost 4 bases and J lost 4; bases outside the gene matches: 9. The CDR3 sequence is 16 residues long. For the CDR3, the DNA is TGTGCCAGCAGCTCGAACAGGGGATCATCCACCGGGGAGCTGTTTTTT. Translation: CASSSNRGSSTGELFF. The full variable domain, completed using reference TRBV7-8 and TRBJ2-2, is GAGVSQSPRYKVAKRGQDVALRCDPISGHVSLFWYQQALGQGPEFLTYFQNEAQLDKSGLPSDRFFAERPEGSVSTLKIQRTQQEDSAVYLCASSSNRGSSTGELFFGEGSRLTVL.